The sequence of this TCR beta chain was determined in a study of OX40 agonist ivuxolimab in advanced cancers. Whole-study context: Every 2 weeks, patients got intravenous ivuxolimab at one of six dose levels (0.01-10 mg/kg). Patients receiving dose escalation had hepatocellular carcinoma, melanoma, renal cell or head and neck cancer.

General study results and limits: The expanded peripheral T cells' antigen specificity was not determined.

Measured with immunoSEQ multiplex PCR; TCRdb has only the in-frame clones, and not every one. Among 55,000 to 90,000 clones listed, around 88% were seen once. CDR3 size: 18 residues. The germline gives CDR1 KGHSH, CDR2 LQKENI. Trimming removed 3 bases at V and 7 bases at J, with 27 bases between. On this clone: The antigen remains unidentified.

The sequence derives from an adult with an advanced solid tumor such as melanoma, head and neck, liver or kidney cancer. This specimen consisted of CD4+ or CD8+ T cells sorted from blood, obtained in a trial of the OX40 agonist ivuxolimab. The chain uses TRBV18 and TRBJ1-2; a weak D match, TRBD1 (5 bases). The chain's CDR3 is CASSPMPRRTGPIGGYTF. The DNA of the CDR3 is TGTGCCAGCTCACCTATGCCTAGAAGAACGGGGCCGATAGGTGGCTACACCTTC.